The 21 T cell receptor beta chains below were found in one sample sequenced in a study of regulatory T cells in long-lasting Graves disease. The time point here: newly diagnosed GD, antithyroid drugs for less than 3 months. PBMCs were the source of the RNA used for TCR sequencing. Building the TCR beta libraries relied on iRepertoire HTBI primers, and CDR3 regions underwent Arm-PCR. From the multiplex PCR reads, TCRdb called clonotypes with MiXCR, one entry per CDR3 protein. The sample holds under 250,000 distinct CDR3 sequences, around 20% seen once. Material: peripheral blood mononuclear cells (PBMCs), obtained at new diagnosis, from a patient treated with antithyroid drugs. All receptors derive from a female donor with Graves disease.

V is TRBV6-2 or TRBV6-3 and J is TRBJ2-2; 11 bases line up with TRBD2. With V trimmed by 7 bases and J by 7 bases, 8 bases remained unmatched. The CDR3 extends over 15 amino acids. Germline V gene data show CDR1 as MNHEY and CDR2 as SVGEGT. CDR3 region: CASMPSGGRLGELFF. CDR3 bases: TGTGCCAGCATGCCTAGCGGGGGGCGCCTCGGGGAGCTGTTTTTT.

This clonotype was detected only a few times. The chain uses TRBV27 and TRBJ1-2; 10 positions match TRBD1. With 6 bases clipped from V and 6 bases from J, the junction kept 10 bases outside the gene matches. This CDR3 region has 15 residues. CDR1 is MNHEY and CDR2 is SMNVEV in the germline V gene (reference sequence). The CDR3 region is CASRLAGTGVNGYTF. The CDR3 DNA reads as TGTGCCAGCAGACTCGCCGGGACAGGGGTTAATGGCTACACCTTC.

Comment on this clonotype: This likely traces to a read error, being one base from a far larger clone. This sequence joins TRBV9 and TRBJ2-1; no clear D. V lost 5 bases to trimming and J lost 10 bases, with 25 bases between them. The CDR3 totals 16 residues. Germline CDR1 and CDR2: SGDLS and YYNGEE. The CDR3 sequence: CASSPSEWPTSYEQFF. In DNA, the CDR3 is TGTGCCAGCAGTCCATCGGAGTGGCCGACCTCCTACGAGCAGTTCTTC. Filled out from reference TRBV9 and TRBJ2-1, the complete variable domain reads DSGVTQTPKHLITATGQRVTLRCSPRSGDLSVYWYQQSLDQGLQFLIQYYNGEERAKGNILERFSAQQFPDLHSELNLSSLELGDSALYFCASSPSEWPTSYEQFFGPGTRLTVL.

This clonotype was picked up many times. The chain uses TRBV27 and TRBJ2-3; TRBD2 is a possible D gene (7 bases). Germline CDR1 reads MNHEY; CDR2 reads SMNVEV (reference sequence). Between the trimmed V and J ends, which lost 7 bases and 2 bases, there was a span of 16 bases. CDR3 length: 15 residues. CDR3 loop: CASKMGGANTDTQYF. In DNA, the CDR3 is TGTGCCAGCAAAATGGGGGGGGCCAACACAGATACGCAGTATTTT.

This clonotype was counted at least ten times. The J gene is TRBJ2-3, the V gene TRBV2, with D unclear. V shed 6 bases and J shed 2 bases, with 6 bases lying between them. Looked up from germline, CDR1 is SNHLY and CDR2 is FYNNEI. This CDR3 is built from 12 residues. The CDR3 region is CASRVYTDTQYF. As DNA, the CDR3 is TGTGCCAGCAGGGTGTACACAGATACGCAGTATTTT. Full variable domain (remainder filled in from reference TRBV2 and TRBJ2-3): EPEVTQTPSHQVTQMGQEVILRCVPISNHLYFYWYRQILGQKVEFLVSFYNNEISEKSEIFDDQFSVERPDGSNFTLKIRSTKLEDSAMYFCASRVYTDTQYFGPGTRLTVL.

In its sample, this clonotype was seen many times. The genes are TRBV7-9 and TRBJ2-7, with D possibly being TRBD1 (6 bases). The V and J ends lost 5 bases and 6 bases respectively, with 11 bases between them. Per germline, CDR1 SEHNR and CDR2 FQNEAQ (reference sequence). The length of the CDR3 is 12 residues. The CDR3 spells CASSPRGGEQYF. The CDR3, as DNA: TGTGCCAGCAGCCCCAGGGGCGGCGAGCAGTACTTC.

The sample holds many counts of this clonotype. The CDR3 is CASSSLTASIQYF. For the CDR3, the DNA is TGTGCCAGCAGCTCCCTGACTGCGAGCATTCAGTACTTC. The rearrangement uses TRBV7-2 and TRBJ2-4, with D unresolved. Looked up from germline, CDR1 is SGHTA and CDR2 is FQGNSA. The CDR3 totals 13 residues. The ends were cut back, 4 bases at V and 9 bases at J, with 13 bases in the middle.

This clonotype has only one observation. This could be a read error, since a much larger clone is one nucleotide away. The chain joins TRBV6-2 or TRBV6-3 to TRBJ2-1; no reliable D call. The V gene's germline CDR1 is MNHEY and CDR2 SVGEGT. Trimming left V 5 bases short and J 10 bases short, with 27 bases between. The CDR3 is 17 residues long. CDR3 protein: CASSGVRRLTNRWEQFF. CDR3 DNA sequence: TGTGCCAGCAGTGGCGTGCGGAGACTCACCAACCGTTGGGAGCAGTTCTTC.

V and J are TRBV5-4 and TRBJ2-5; weak D call: TRBD2 (6 bases). This CDR3 has 16 residues. V was cut by 4 bases and J by 4 bases, with 20 bases left in between. CDR1 and CDR2 from the germline V gene are SGHNT and YYREEE (reference sequence). The CDR3 DNA is TGTGCCAGCAGCCAACAACTAGCCGGATCGAGAGAGACCCAGTACTTC. This sequence encodes CASSQQLAGSRETQYF.

V usage is TRBV20-1 and J usage is TRBJ1-2; no reliable D call. CDR1 and CDR2 (germline): DFQATT, SNEGSKA (reference sequence). The V and J ends lost 0 bases and 0 bases respectively, with 8 bases between them. The CDR3 length is 14 residues. The CDR3 reads CSARDRTANYGYTF. CDR3 nucleotides: TGCAGTGCTAGAGACAGGACCGCTAACTATGGCTACACCTTC.

This clonotype was detected ten times or more. The chain combines TRBV6-2 or TRBV6-3 with TRBJ2-7; 8 bases fit TRBD1. The CDR3 length is 12 residues. The V segment lost 8 bases and the J segment 7 bases; nucleotides outside the gene matches: 7. The germline V gene has CDR1 MNHEY and CDR2 SVGEGT. The CDR3 bases are TGTGCCAGCCGGACAGGGACAGCGGAGCAGTACTTC. Its protein product is CASRTGTAEQYF.

Details on this clonotype: Possible read error: a much larger clone is one base away. A read error is likely, as this CDR3 ends without the conserved phenylalanine or tryptophan. V and J are TRBV29-1 and TRBJ1-1; D is ambiguous. CDR1 and CDR2 from the germline V gene are SQVTM and ANQGSEA. The CDR3 totals 14 residues. V was cut by 5 bases and J by 0 bases, with 13 bases left in between. CDR3 protein: CSVRVRTMNTEAFL. CDR3 bases: TGCAGCGTTAGAGTTCGCACCATGAACACTGAAGCTTTCCTT.

The chain uses TRBV11-3 and TRBJ1-4; TRBD1 is a possible D gene (5 bases). Trimming stripped 1 base from V and 5 bases from J, with 11 bases between. The CDR3 contains 15 residues. Germline-derived CDR1 and CDR2 are SGHNT and YENEEA. The CDR3 nucleotides are TGTGCCAGCAGCTTAGTTCGGGGGATAAATGAAAAACTGTTTTTT. Amino acids: CASSLVRGINEKLFF. Based on the CDR3 plus reference TRBV11-3 and TRBJ1-4, the full variable domain is EAGVVQSPRYKIIEKKQPVAFWCNPISGHNTLYWYLQNLGQGPELLIRYENEEAVDDSQLPKDRFSAERLKGVDSTLKIQPAELGDSAVYLCASSLVRGINEKLFFGSGTQLSVL.

This clonotype was seen ten or more times. V and J are TRBV6-1 and TRBJ2-5; tentatively, D is TRBD1 (5 bases). This CDR3 spans 14 amino acids. Germline V gene sequence: CDR1 MNHNS, CDR2 SASEGT. The germline V and J ends were trimmed by 6 bases and 5 bases, with 16 bases remaining between them. The CDR3 reads CASRGWQGIETQYF. The CDR3 DNA sequence: TGTGCCAGCAGGGGCTGGCAGGGAATTGAGACCCAGTACTTC.

A word on this clonotype: No conserved phenylalanine or tryptophan ends this CDR3, so it is likely a read error. The chain employs TRBV5-6 and TRBJ1-5, with D possibly being TRBD1 (5 bases). The V end was cut by 2 bases, the J end by 1 base, with 13 bases between. The CDR3 has 16 amino acids. Germline assignment: CDR1 SGHDT and CDR2 YYEEEE. The CDR3 bases are TGTGCCAGCAGCTTTGAGGGGCCGGGGAGCAATCAGCCCCAGCATCTT. The encoded protein is CASSFEGPGSNQPQHL.

This clonotype showed up many times. This chain links TRBV28 with TRBJ2-1, with 7 nucleotides matching TRBD2. The V gene end was trimmed by 3 bases and the J gene end by 4 bases; junction bases not matched to a gene: 9. The CDR3 sequence is 16 residues long. Germline CDR1 MDHEN, CDR2 SYDVKM. CDR3 residues: CASSLGGWGGYNEQFF. CDR3 nucleotide sequence: TGTGCCAGCAGTTTGGGCGGCTGGGGGGGGTACAATGAGCAGTTCTTC.

This clonotype showed up just a few times. J is TRBJ1-1 and V is TRBV27; no reliable D call. CDR1 is MNHEY and CDR2 is SMNVEV in the germline V gene (reference sequence). Trimming removed 3 bases at V and 1 base at J, with 6 bases between. CDR3 length: 13 amino acids. The CDR3 DNA reads TGTGCCAGCAGTTTCCTGAGGAACACTGAAGCTTTCTTT. The encoded protein is CASSFLRNTEAFF.

This clonotype came up many times. The chain links TRBV7-8 to TRBJ2-1; the D is unclear. Trimming took off 5 bases at V and 5 bases at J, with 7 bases between the two ends. Germline V CDR1 and CDR2: SGHVS, FQNEAQ. The CDR3 consists of 12 residues. CDR3 sequence (DNA): TGTGCCAGCAGCCTACCTCACAATGAGCAGTTCTTC. Its protein product is CASSLPHNEQFF.

This clonotype showed up many times. The chain recombines TRBV7-9 with TRBJ2-7, with 9 positions matching TRBD1. The V and J ends lost 4 bases and 3 bases, in that order; junction bases with no gene match: 4. CDR3 length: 14 amino acids. CDR1 and CDR2 from the germline V gene are SEHNR and FQNEAQ (reference sequence). The DNA of the CDR3 is TGTGCCAGCAGCTCACGACAGGGGGTCTACGAGCAGTACTTC. Protein product: CASSSRQGVYEQYF.

This clonotype was picked up many times. V gene TRBV10-3 combines with J gene TRBJ2-5; TRBD1 aligns across 8 bases. The germline CDR1 and CDR2 sequences are ENHRY and SYGVKD. The CDR3 is 12 residues long. Losses at the gene ends were 8 bases for V and 3 bases for J; bases not matched to a gene: 2. CDR3 coding DNA: TGTGCCATCGCGACAGGGGAAGAGACCCAGTACTTC. It codes for CAIATGEETQYF.

This clonotype was seen only a few times. This rearrangement joins TRBV11-2 to TRBJ2-1, with 7 bases lining up with TRBD2. Germline loops: CDR1 SGHAT, CDR2 FQNNGV. V was clipped by 5 bases and J by 5 bases; unmatched bases: 12. The CDR3 contains 16 residues. CDR3 sequence reads: CASSLWEGGSNNEQFF. For the CDR3, the DNA is TGTGCCAGCAGCCTCTGGGAAGGCGGGAGCAACAATGAGCAGTTCTTC.